This is a list of T cell receptor beta chains from one sample in a study of T cell changes during pregnancy in multiple sclerosis. Libraries were prepared by immunoSEQ multiplex PCR; TCRdb keeps only in-frame clonotypes and omits some of them. The sample holds just over 15,000 clones, about 83% seen once. The sequencing used CD8+ T cells from peripheral blood mononuclear cells, collected after pregnancy. The source is a female donor in good health, enrolled as a control in a pregnancy study. CDR3s include the opening cysteine and the closing phenylalanine or tryptophan.

j_gene	v_gene	len	CDR3aa
TRBJ2-3	TRBV6-4	16	CASSETSGSGTDTQYF
TRBJ2-1	TRBV6-4	16	CASSDSVGGGVEEQFF
TRBJ2-7	TRBV19	14	CASSSGQGFDEQYF
TRBJ2-7	TRBV5-1	14	CASSPRDSPYEQYF
TRBJ2-7	TRBV27	15	CASSLSGGQNYEQYF
TRBJ2-5	TRBV5-1	13	CASSYDNLETQYF
TRBJ2-2	TRBV9	19	CASSSTHEGTSVNTGELFF
TRBJ2-7	TRBV6-6	13	CASTATGSYEQYF
TRBJ2-1	TRBV27	15	CASSYLAVSYNEQFF
TRBJ2-5	TRBV9	16	CASSSRVAGSQETQYF
TRBJ1-1	TRBV6-5	14	CASSYSRETTEAFF
TRBJ2-5	TRBV30	13	CAWRERGQETQYF
TRBJ2-1	TRBV9	17	CASSVGWDGRANNEQFF
TRBJ2-3	TRBV7-3	15	CASSLLAGAADTQYF
TRBJ2-1	TRBV9	15	CASSSSGRAGDEQFF
TRBJ2-6	TRBV27	18	CASSLLDRDYSGANVLTF
TRBJ1-5	TRBV30	14	CAWSEGQGNQPQHF
TRBJ2-5	TRBV6-5	15	CASSLSAGGRETQYF
TRBJ2-3	TRBV4-3	18	CASSQDDTGELRIDTQYF
TRBJ2-7	TRBV13	15	CASSSSSATTYEQYF
TRBJ2-3	TRBV27	12	CASSLRSDTQYF
TRBJ2-1	TRBV4-3	16	CASSQEWGRGGNEQFF
TRBJ1-2	TRBV13	14	CASSSGQGAYGYTF
TRBJ1-3	TRBV4-3	15	CASSQRQGEGNTIYF
TRBJ2-3	TRBV27	16	CASSTQGIRSTDTQYF
TRBJ2-7	TRBV28	14	CASSPGDRGYEQYF
TRBJ2-7	TRBV5-1	17	CASSSGGLASSSYEQYF
TRBJ2-5	TRBV5-1	12	CASQEGRETQYF
TRBJ2-6	TRBV7-9	14	CASSLGDKPSVLTF
TRBJ2-7	TRBV5-1	15	CASSGETGASYEQYF
TRBJ2-7	TRBV18	14	CASSPPDTEYEQYF
TRBJ1-1	TRBV19	17	CASSIDRLSGPRTEAFF
TRBJ1-1	TRBV9	15	CASSVEWTLNTEAFF
TRBJ2-1	TRBV28	16	CASSLQGSGIYNEQFF
TRBJ1-2	TRBV15	13	CATSAPGEYGYTF
TRBJ2-7	TRBV18	11	CASSSSYEQYF
TRBJ2-5	TRBV4-1	14	CASSQDFSSETQYF
TRBJ2-7	TRBV19	16	CASSGSGTGIAYEQYF
TRBJ2-5	TRBV6-5	15	CASSYRLADQETQYF
TRBJ2-7	TRBV28	13	CASSSPGLYEQYF
TRBJ1-5	TRBV7-9	15	CASSRTGMGNQPQHF
TRBJ2-1	TRBV5-6	14	CASSLERNYNEQFF
TRBJ2-5	TRBV5-1	14	CASSPGQWEETQYF
TRBJ2-5	TRBV30	16	CAWTLLAGGNEETQYF
TRBJ2-5	TRBV7-8	14	CASSLAWLQETQYF
TRBJ1-5	TRBV5-8	16	CASSRDRGAVRQPQHF
TRBJ2-7	TRBV30	15	CAWRRLAGDVEEQYF
TRBJ2-3	TRBV6-4	15	CASRWGQGYTDTQYF
TRBJ1-2	TRBV6-6	14	CASSSSTVNYGYTF
NA	TRBV5-6	15	CASSLWEFRHYEQYF
TRBJ1-4	TRBV29-1	13	CSVEGPGGEKLFF
TRBJ1-1	TRBV19	13	CASSIAQGTEAFF
TRBJ2-7	TRBV15	16	CATSPALGSGRYEQYF
TRBJ2-1	TRBV5-4	15	CASSLKREKGNEQFF
TRBJ2-1	TRBV28	16	CASSPSLAGGHNEQFF